Listed below are T cell receptor beta chains from one sample, sequenced in a study of CD8+ T cells in alopecia areata. The protocol was immunoSEQ multiplex PCR, while the TCRdb copy is restricted to in-frame clones and leaves out a portion. Among 120,000 or so clones, roughly 50% were seen once, and the ten largest hold over 9.5%. Sequencing was done on a sample of NKG2D-low CD8+ T cells sorted from blood. The receptor set was obtained from a human donor with alopecia areata. Both conserved end residues are part of each CDR3. The order of the fields is D gene, V gene, clone size, J gene, CDR3 protein, CDR3 DNA. The D gene is left open where the match is weak. Clone size is given for some rows only: seen once, a few or many times, or a class if the clone is expanded.

D gene: NA
V gene: TRBV4-3
clone size: NA
J gene: TRBJ2-3
CDR3 protein: CASSRDTDTQYF
CDR3 DNA: TGCGCCAGCAGCCGGGATACAGATACGCAGTATTTT

D gene: NA
V gene: TRBV5-1
clone size: NA
J gene: TRBJ2-3
CDR3 protein: CASSLPDTTDTQYF
CDR3 DNA: TGCGCCAGCAGCCTACCAGACACCACAGATACGCAGTATTTT

D gene: NA
V gene: TRBV5-1
clone size: NA
J gene: TRBJ2-5
CDR3 protein: CASSLAGQQETQYF
CDR3 DNA: TGCGCCAGCAGCTTGGCCGGACAGCAAGAGACCCAGTACTTC

D gene: NA
V gene: TRBV7-9
clone size: NA
J gene: TRBJ2-2
CDR3 protein: CASSLVEEAGELFF
CDR3 DNA: TGTGCCAGCAGCTTAGTCGAAGAAGCCGGGGAGCTGTTTTTT

D gene: NA
V gene: TRBV29-1
clone size: NA
J gene: TRBJ2-1
CDR3 protein: CSVDPPGEYNEQFF
CDR3 DNA: TGCAGCGTTGATCCCCCGGGAGAGTACAATGAGCAGTTCTTC

D gene: TRBD1
V gene: TRBV29-1
clone size: few
J gene: TRBJ2-7
CDR3 protein: CSAIRPGQESREQYF
CDR3 DNA: TGCAGCGCCATCCGCCCGGGACAGGAATCACGGGAGCAGTACTTC

D gene: NA
V gene: TRBV2
clone size: NA
J gene: TRBJ1-1
CDR3 protein: CASSVNHRAFF
CDR3 DNA: TGTGCCAGCAGTGTTAACCATAGAGCTTTCTTT

D gene: TRBD1
V gene: TRBV29-1
clone size: few
J gene: TRBJ2-5
CDR3 protein: CSVTWTGETQYF
CDR3 DNA: TGCAGCGTCACATGGACAGGGGAGACCCAGTACTTC

D gene: TRBD2
V gene: TRBV9
clone size: once
J gene: TRBJ2-1
CDR3 protein: CASSGSSGRTHEQFF
CDR3 DNA: TGTGCCAGCAGCGGCTCTAGCGGGAGGACCCATGAGCAGTTCTTC

D gene: NA
V gene: TRBV4-1
clone size: few
J gene: TRBJ1-6
CDR3 protein: CASAGGLTLHF
CDR3 DNA: TGCGCCAGCGCGGGGGGACTCACCCTCCACTTT

D gene: NA
V gene: TRBV27
clone size: NA
J gene: TRBJ2-5
CDR3 protein: CASSLSPPITGETQYF
CDR3 DNA: TGTGCCAGCAGTTTATCCCCGCCCATAACCGGGGAGACCCAGTACTTC

D gene: TRBD1
V gene: TRBV29-1
clone size: few
J gene: TRBJ1-1
CDR3 protein: CSVHLGGFTEAFF
CDR3 DNA: TGCAGCGTCCACTTAGGGGGCTTCACTGAAGCTTTCTTT

D gene: NA
V gene: TRBV27
clone size: NA
J gene: TRBJ2-3
CDR3 protein: CASSPRADTQYF
CDR3 DNA: TGTGCCAGCAGTCCTCGGGCAGATACGCAGTATTTT

D gene: NA
V gene: TRBV29-1
clone size: NA
J gene: TRBJ2-1
CDR3 protein: CSVDHRMGSNEQFF
CDR3 DNA: TGCAGCGTTGATCACAGGATGGGCAGCAATGAGCAGTTCTTC

D gene: TRBD1
V gene: TRBV7-9
clone size: many
J gene: TRBJ1-4
CDR3 protein: CASSFDRDVVKLFF
CDR3 DNA: TGTGCCAGCAGCTTCGACAGGGACGTAGTAAAACTGTTTTTT

D gene: TRBD2
V gene: TRBV29-1
clone size: NA
J gene: TRBJ2-3
CDR3 protein: CSVPGLGRADTQYF
CDR3 DNA: TGCAGCGTGCCGGGATTGGGGAGGGCAGATACGCAGTATTTT

D gene: NA
V gene: TRBV6-5
clone size: NA
J gene: TRBJ1-2
CDR3 protein: CASSSPVVGKDGYTF
CDR3 DNA: TGTGCCAGCAGTAGCCCGGTGGTAGGGAAGGATGGCTACACCTTC

D gene: NA
V gene: TRBV6-1
clone size: NA
J gene: TRBJ2-2
CDR3 protein: CASSEDPDLSTGELFF
CDR3 DNA: TGTGCCAGCAGTGAAGATCCGGATCTTTCAACCGGGGAGCTGTTTTTT

D gene: TRBD2
V gene: TRBV29-1
clone size: few
J gene: TRBJ2-2
CDR3 protein: CSVGGEELFF
CDR3 DNA: TGCAGCGTGGGGGGGGAGGAGCTGTTTTTT

D gene: TRBD1
V gene: TRBV30
clone size: NA
J gene: TRBJ1-1
CDR3 protein: CAWRGQGSTEAFF
CDR3 DNA: TGTGCCTGGAGGGGACAGGGGAGCACTGAAGCTTTCTTT

D gene: NA
V gene: TRBV29-1
clone size: NA
J gene: TRBJ1-2
CDR3 protein: CSVFFPGPYGYTF
CDR3 DNA: TGCAGCGTTTTTTTCCCTGGACCTTATGGCTACACCTTC

D gene: NA
V gene: TRBV29-1
clone size: few
J gene: TRBJ1-5
CDR3 protein: CSVLDGNQPQHF
CDR3 DNA: TGCAGCGTCTTGGACGGGAATCAGCCCCAGCATTTT

D gene: TRBD1
V gene: TRBV7-2
clone size: NA
J gene: TRBJ2-5
CDR3 protein: CASSLEGATETQYF
CDR3 DNA: TGTGCCAGCAGCTTAGAGGGGGCGACAGAGACCCAGTACTTC

D gene: TRBD1
V gene: TRBV28
clone size: few
J gene: TRBJ1-1
CDR3 protein: CASSGPGTALNTEAFF
CDR3 DNA: TGTGCCAGCAGTGGACCAGGGACAGCGCTTAACACTGAAGCTTTCTTT

D gene: NA
V gene: TRBV11-2
clone size: NA
J gene: TRBJ2-1
CDR3 protein: CASSLDPSLSYNEQFF
CDR3 DNA: TGTGCCAGCAGCTTAGATCCAAGTCTTTCCTACAATGAGCAGTTCTTC

D gene: NA
V gene: TRBV4-3
clone size: NA
J gene: TRBJ1-1
CDR3 protein: CASSQVVGAEAFF
CDR3 DNA: TGCGCCAGCAGCCAAGTTGTTGGTGCCGAAGCTTTCTTT

D gene: NA
V gene: TRBV27
clone size: NA
J gene: TRBJ2-7
CDR3 protein: CASSLDRRGSSYEQYF
CDR3 DNA: TGTGCCAGCAGCTTGGATCGTCGGGGGTCTAGCTACGAGCAGTACTTC

D gene: NA
V gene: TRBV11-2
clone size: NA
J gene: TRBJ2-3
CDR3 protein: CASSLDTQYF
CDR3 DNA: TGTGCCAGCAGCTTAGATACGCAGTATTTT

D gene: TRBD1
V gene: TRBV7-9
clone size: NA
J gene: TRBJ2-3
CDR3 protein: CASSFTGETGTDTQYF
CDR3 DNA: TGTGCCAGCAGCTTTACAGGGGAGACGGGAACAGATACGCAGTATTTT

D gene: NA
V gene: TRBV11-2
clone size: NA
J gene: TRBJ2-3
CDR3 protein: CASSSLTDTQYF
CDR3 DNA: TGTGCCAGCAGCTCCCTCACAGATACGCAGTATTTT

D gene: TRBD1
V gene: TRBV29-1
clone size: NA
J gene: TRBJ2-5
CDR3 protein: CSAMTGEETQYF
CDR3 DNA: TGCAGCGCTATGACAGGGGAAGAGACCCAGTACTTC

D gene: TRBD2
V gene: TRBV7-3
clone size: NA
J gene: TRBJ2-3
CDR3 protein: CASSLTSGGTDTQYF
CDR3 DNA: TGTGCCAGCAGCTTAACTAGCGGGGGGACAGATACGCAGTATTTT

D gene: TRBD2
V gene: TRBV29-1
clone size: few
J gene: TRBJ2-4
CDR3 protein: CSALTGAGGWVDIQYF
CDR3 DNA: TGCAGCGCCCTAACAGGCGCGGGGGGCTGGGTAGACATTCAGTACTTC

D gene: NA
V gene: TRBV7-9
clone size: few
J gene: TRBJ2-6
CDR3 protein: CASSPPVGANVLTF
CDR3 DNA: TGTGCCAGCAGCCCCCCGGTAGGGGCCAACGTCCTGACTTTC

D gene: TRBD1
V gene: TRBV30
clone size: NA
J gene: TRBJ2-7
CDR3 protein: CAWSAHSGTAESEQYF
CDR3 DNA: TGTGCCTGGAGTGCCCACTCGGGGACAGCGGAGAGCGAGCAGTACTTC

D gene: NA
V gene: TRBV30
clone size: few
J gene: TRBJ2-1
CDR3 protein: CAWGPVHEQFF
CDR3 DNA: TGTGCCTGGGGTCCAGTGCATGAGCAGTTCTTC

D gene: NA
V gene: TRBV29-1
clone size: few
J gene: TRBJ1-1
CDR3 protein: CSVARGTEAFF
CDR3 DNA: TGCAGCGTTGCGAGGGGGACTGAAGCTTTCTTT

D gene: TRBD1
V gene: TRBV29-1
clone size: NA
J gene: TRBJ2-3
CDR3 protein: CSVEDRAYTQYF
CDR3 DNA: TGCAGCGTCGAGGACAGGGCGTATACGCAGTATTTT

D gene: NA
V gene: TRBV6-5
clone size: NA
J gene: TRBJ2-5
CDR3 protein: CASSYSGSGETQYF
CDR3 DNA: TGTGCCAGCAGTTACTCAGGGTCGGGGGAGACCCAGTACTTC

D gene: NA
V gene: TRBV2
clone size: NA
J gene: TRBJ1-5
CDR3 protein: CASSDGDYRIDQPQHF
CDR3 DNA: TGTGCCAGCAGTGACGGGGATTATAGGATAGATCAGCCCCAGCATTTT

D gene: TRBD2
V gene: TRBV29-1
clone size: few
J gene: TRBJ2-1
CDR3 protein: CSVAGGRGDEQFF
CDR3 DNA: TGCAGCGTAGCGGGGGGGCGTGGCGATGAGCAGTTCTTC

D gene: NA
V gene: TRBV29-1
clone size: few
J gene: TRBJ2-3
CDR3 protein: CSVEDRAGKTFVDTQYF
CDR3 DNA: TGCAGCGTTGAAGATCGGGCGGGGAAGACTTTCGTAGATACGCAGTATTTT

D gene: NA
V gene: TRBV27
clone size: NA
J gene: TRBJ2-7
CDR3 protein: CASSGKGSYEQYF
CDR3 DNA: TGTGCCAGCAGTGGGAAAGGTTCCTACGAGCAGTACTTC

D gene: NA
V gene: TRBV29-1
clone size: NA
J gene: TRBJ2-1
CDR3 protein: CSVESSYNEQFF
CDR3 DNA: TGCAGCGTTGAGAGCTCCTACAATGAGCAGTTCTTC

D gene: NA
V gene: TRBV29-1
clone size: NA
J gene: TRBJ1-1
CDR3 protein: CSVGPAGLNTEAFF
CDR3 DNA: TGCAGCGTTGGGCCCGCCGGTTTGAACACTGAAGCTTTCTTT

D gene: NA
V gene: TRBV29-1
clone size: NA
J gene: TRBJ2-1
CDR3 protein: CSVGPGTNEQFF
CDR3 DNA: TGCAGCGTTGGTCCGGGAACCAATGAGCAGTTCTTC

D gene: TRBD2
V gene: TRBV29-1
clone size: NA
J gene: TRBJ2-1
CDR3 protein: CSVAAGGSEQFF
CDR3 DNA: TGCAGCGTTGCAGCGGGGGGTAGTGAGCAGTTCTTC